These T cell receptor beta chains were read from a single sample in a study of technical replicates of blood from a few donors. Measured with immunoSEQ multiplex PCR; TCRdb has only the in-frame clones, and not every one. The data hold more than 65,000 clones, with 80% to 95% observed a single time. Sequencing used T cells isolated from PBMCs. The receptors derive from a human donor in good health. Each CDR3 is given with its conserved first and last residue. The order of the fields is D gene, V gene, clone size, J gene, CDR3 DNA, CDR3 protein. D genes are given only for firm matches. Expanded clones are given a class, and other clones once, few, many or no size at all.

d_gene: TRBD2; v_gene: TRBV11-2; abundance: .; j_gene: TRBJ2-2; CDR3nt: TGTGCCAGCAGCGGGGGGGTGGGAACCGGGGAGCTGTTTTTT; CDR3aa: CASSGGVGTGELFF
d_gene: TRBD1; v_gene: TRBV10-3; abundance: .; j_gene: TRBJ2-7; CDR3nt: TGTGCCATCAGTAGACAGGGGAGAAACGAGCAGTACTTC; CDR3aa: CAISRQGRNEQYF
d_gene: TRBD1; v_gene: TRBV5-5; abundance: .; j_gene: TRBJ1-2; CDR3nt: TGTGCCAGCAGCCGAGTCTTGCAGGGGGCAGGCTATGGCTACACCTTC; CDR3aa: CASSRVLQGAGYGYTF
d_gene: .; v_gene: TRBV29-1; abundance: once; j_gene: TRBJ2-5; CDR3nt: TGCAGCGTTGGTGGGAGCTCTCAAGAGACCCAGTACTTC; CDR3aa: CSVGGSSQETQYF
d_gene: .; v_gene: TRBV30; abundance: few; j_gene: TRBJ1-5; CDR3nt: TGTGCCTGGAGTGTACCGGGGCAGCCCCAGCATTTT; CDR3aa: CAWSVPGQPQHF
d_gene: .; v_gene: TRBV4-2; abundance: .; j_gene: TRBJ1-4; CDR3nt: TGTGCCAGCAGCCAAGAAGGGACCAGGGGAGAAAAACTGTTTTTT; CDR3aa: CASSQEGTRGEKLFF
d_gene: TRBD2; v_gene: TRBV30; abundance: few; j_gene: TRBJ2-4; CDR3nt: TGTGCCTGGAGATATACTAGCGGGAGGGCCCTGGGCATTCAGTACTTC; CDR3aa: CAWRYTSGRALGIQYF
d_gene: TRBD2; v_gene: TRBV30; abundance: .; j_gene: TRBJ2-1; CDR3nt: TGTGCCTGGATCCGGGAGACTAGCGTGCACAATGAGCAGTTCTTC; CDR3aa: CAWIRETSVHNEQFF
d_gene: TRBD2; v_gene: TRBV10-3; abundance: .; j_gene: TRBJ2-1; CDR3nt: TGTGCCATCAGAGCGGGATGGCTAGACAATGAGCAGTTCTTC; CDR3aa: CAIRAGWLDNEQFF
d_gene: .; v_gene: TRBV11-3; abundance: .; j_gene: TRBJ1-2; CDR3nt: TGTGCCAGCAGCTTAGGCGGTCAGAAAATCTATGGCTACACCTTC; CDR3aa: CASSLGGQKIYGYTF
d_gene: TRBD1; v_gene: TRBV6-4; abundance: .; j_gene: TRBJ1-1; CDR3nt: TGTGCCAGCAGGGAGACAGGGGCGAACACTGAAGCTTTCTTT; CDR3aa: CASRETGANTEAFF
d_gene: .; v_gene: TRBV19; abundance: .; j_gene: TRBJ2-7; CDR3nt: TGTGCCAGTAGTATACAGGGTGCCCACGAGCAGTACTTC; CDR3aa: CASSIQGAHEQYF
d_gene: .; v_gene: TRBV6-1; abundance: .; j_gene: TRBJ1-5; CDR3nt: TGTGCCAGCAGGTCAGGGGAATATAGCAATCAGCCCCAGCATTTT; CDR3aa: CASRSGEYSNQPQHF
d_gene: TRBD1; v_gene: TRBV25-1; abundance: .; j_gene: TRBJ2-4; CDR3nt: TGTGCCAGCAGTGTGTCCGGGACAGCGTCTATTCAGTACTTC; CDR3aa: CASSVSGTASIQYF
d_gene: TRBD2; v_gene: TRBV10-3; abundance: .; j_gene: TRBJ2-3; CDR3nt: TGTGCCATCAGTGAACTAGCGGGACTCACAGATACGCAGTATTTT; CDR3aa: CAISELAGLTDTQYF
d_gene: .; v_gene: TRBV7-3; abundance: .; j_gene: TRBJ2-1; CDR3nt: TGTGCCAGCAGCTCCCCTACGGTGAGCTCCTACAATGAGCAGTTCTTC; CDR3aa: CASSSPTVSSYNEQFF
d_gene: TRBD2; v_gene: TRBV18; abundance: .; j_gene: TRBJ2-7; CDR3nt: TGTGCCAGCTCACCCTTGTATATTGAAAGCGGGATCCATTACGAGCAGTACTTC; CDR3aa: CASSPLYIESGIHYEQYF
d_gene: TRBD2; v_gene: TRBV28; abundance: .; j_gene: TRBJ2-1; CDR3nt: TGTGCCAGCAGTTTAGCGGGAGGAGAGGGCGAGCAGTTCTTC; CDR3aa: CASSLAGGEGEQFF
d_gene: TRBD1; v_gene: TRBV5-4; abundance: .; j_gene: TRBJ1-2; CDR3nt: TGTGCCAGCAGCTACGACAGGGGATCCCTTAGCTATGGCTACACCTTC; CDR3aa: CASSYDRGSLSYGYTF
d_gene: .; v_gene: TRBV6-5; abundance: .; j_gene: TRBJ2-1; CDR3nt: TGTGCCAGCAGTCCGTTGGGAAGGGGGCAGTTCTTC; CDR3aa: CASSPLGRGQFF
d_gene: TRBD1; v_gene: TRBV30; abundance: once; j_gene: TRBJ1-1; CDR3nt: TGTGCCTGGAGGACACAGGGGGAGTGGAGGGCTTTCTTT; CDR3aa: CAWRTQGEWRAFF
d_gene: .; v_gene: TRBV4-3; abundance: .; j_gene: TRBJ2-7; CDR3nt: TGCGCCAGCAGCCAAGATGGGGCAGGAGAGGAGTACGAGCAGTACTTC; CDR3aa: CASSQDGAGEEYEQYF
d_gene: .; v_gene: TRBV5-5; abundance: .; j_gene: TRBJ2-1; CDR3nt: TGTGCCAGCAGCCCGCCTGACAGGATTGAAACGAATGAGCAGTTCTTC; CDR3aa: CASSPPDRIETNEQFF
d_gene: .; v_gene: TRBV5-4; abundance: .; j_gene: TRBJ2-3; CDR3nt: TGTGCCAGCAGCTTGGTGAGAACAGATACGCAGTATTTT; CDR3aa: CASSLVRTDTQYF
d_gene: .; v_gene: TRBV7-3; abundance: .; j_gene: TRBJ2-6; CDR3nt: TGTGCCAGCAGCGTGGGGGGTCCCGGGGCCAACGTCCTGACTTTC; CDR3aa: CASSVGGPGANVLTF
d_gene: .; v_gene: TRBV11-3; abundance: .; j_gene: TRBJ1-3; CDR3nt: TGTGCCAGCAGCCCAGCGGGGTCTGGAAACACCATATATTTT; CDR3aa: CASSPAGSGNTIYF
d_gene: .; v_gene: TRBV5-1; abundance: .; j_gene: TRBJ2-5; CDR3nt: TGCGCCAGCAGCGGGGGGGCCTACTCTTCCCAAGAGACCCAGTACTTC; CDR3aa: CASSGGAYSSQETQYF
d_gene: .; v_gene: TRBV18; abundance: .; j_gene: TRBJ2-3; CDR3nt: TGTGCCAGCTATATTAGGGAGGTTGGCACAGATACGCAGTATTTT; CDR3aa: CASYIREVGTDTQYF
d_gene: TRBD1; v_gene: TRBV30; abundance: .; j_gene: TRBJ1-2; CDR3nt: TGTGCCTGGAGTATCACCGGGACAGGGAATGGCTACACCTTC; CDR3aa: CAWSITGTGNGYTF
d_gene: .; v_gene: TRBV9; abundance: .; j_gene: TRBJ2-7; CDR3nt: TGTGCCAGCAGCGTAGACCCGGGGTCATACGAGCAGTACTTC; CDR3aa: CASSVDPGSYEQYF
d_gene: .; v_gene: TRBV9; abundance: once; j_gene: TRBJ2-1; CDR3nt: TGTGCCAGCAGCGTAGCTGGGGGGAGATCCTACAATGAGCAGTTCTTC; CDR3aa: CASSVAGGRSYNEQFF
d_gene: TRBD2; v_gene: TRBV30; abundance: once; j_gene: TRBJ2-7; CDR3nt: TGTGCCTGGAGTGTCGGGGAGGGCCGAGTTTACGAGCAGTACTTC; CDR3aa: CAWSVGEGRVYEQYF
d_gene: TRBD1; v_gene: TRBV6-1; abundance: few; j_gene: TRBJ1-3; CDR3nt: TGTGCCAGCAGTGTGGACAGGGGGGGAAACACCATATATTTT; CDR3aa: CASSVDRGGNTIYF
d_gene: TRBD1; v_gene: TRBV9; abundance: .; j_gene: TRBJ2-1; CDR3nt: TGTGCCAGCAGCGGAGAGGGGGCATCCTACAATGAGCAGTTCTTC; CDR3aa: CASSGEGASYNEQFF
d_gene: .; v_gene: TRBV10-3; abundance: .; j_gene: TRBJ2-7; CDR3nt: TGTGCCATCAGTCCTCGGGAAAACTCCTACGAGCAGTACTTC; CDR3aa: CAISPRENSYEQYF
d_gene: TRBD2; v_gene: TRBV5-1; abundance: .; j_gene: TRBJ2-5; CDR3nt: TGCGCCAGCAGCAGAGGACTAGCGGGAGGCCAAGAGACCCAGTACTTC; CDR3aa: CASSRGLAGGQETQYF
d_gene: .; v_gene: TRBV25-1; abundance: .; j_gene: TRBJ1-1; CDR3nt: TGTGCCAGCAGTGAATGGGGGGAACGGGGCACTGAAGCTTTCTTT; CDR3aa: CASSEWGERGTEAFF
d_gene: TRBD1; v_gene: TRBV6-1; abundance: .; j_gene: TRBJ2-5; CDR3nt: TGTGCCAGCAGTGTCCGGACAGGGCCAGAGACCCAGTACTTC; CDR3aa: CASSVRTGPETQYF
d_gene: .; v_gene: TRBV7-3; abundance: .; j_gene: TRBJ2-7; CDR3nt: TGTGCCAGCCGCTTTAGGAAGGCAGGAAAGGCCTACGAGCAGTACTTC; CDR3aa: CASRFRKAGKAYEQYF
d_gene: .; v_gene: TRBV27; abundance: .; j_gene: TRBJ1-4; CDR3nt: TGTGCCAGCAGAGAGAGGAATGAAAAACTGTTTTTT; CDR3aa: CASRERNEKLFF